The source of this T cell receptor beta chain is a study of blood T cell repertoires in COVID-19. About the study: Acute and convalescent COVID-19 specimens originated in the United States, Italy and Spain.

This table comes from immunoSEQ multiplex PCR, and its TCRdb copy is limited to in-frame clones, with some not included. The sample holds 60,000 to 95,000 clones, 90% seen once. J was trimmed by 5 bases and V by 8 bases; bases with no gene match: 7. CDR1 and CDR2 from the germline V gene are MDHEN and SYDVKM. This CDR3 has 13 residues. The sequencing input was peripheral blood. The chain uses TRBV28 and TRBJ2-7, with 9 bases matching TRBD1. The receptor was isolated from a woman older than 75 with active or convalescent COVID-19. The CDR3 sequence: CASLGTGSHEQYF. CDR3 DNA: TGTGCCAGCTTAGGGACAGGGTCCCACGAGCAGTACTTC.